This T cell receptor (beta chain) was captured by sequencing in a study of CD8+ T cells in alopecia areata. As the sequencing template, cDNA was produced by extracting RNA and reverse transcribing it. Only in-frame clones appear in the TCRdb table, and some are missing; sequencing was by immunoSEQ multiplex PCR. The sample includes 200,000 to 250,000 clones, approximately 61% seen only once; the top ten take 0.4% to 0.55%. The ends were cut back, 1 base at V and 0 bases at J, with 13 bases in the middle. Per germline, CDR1 MNHEY and CDR2 SMNVEV (reference sequence). The CDR3 is 18 amino acids. The chain combines TRBV27 with TRBJ2-6, with D possibly matching TRBD2 (5 bases). The source of this sequence is a human donor with alopecia areata. Here the sequenced sample was CD4+ T cells sorted from blood, taken at week 0. The DNA for the CDR3 is TGTGCCAGCAGTTTATGGTACGGGGTTAGCTCTGGGGCCAACGTCCTGACTTTC. It codes for CASSLWYGVSSGANVLTF.